This TCR beta chain appears in the sequencing data of a study of T cells after yellow fever vaccination. V lost 1 base, J lost 1 base, and 5 bases stayed unmatched. CDR1 is LGHNA and CDR2 is YNFKEQ in the germline V gene. The CDR3 loop spans 16 amino acids. TCRdb called the 5' RACE reads again in MiXCR, with one record for every CDR3 protein. Among 500,000 to 650,000 distinct CDR3 sequences, roughly a sixth were seen once, and the ten largest hold roughly 17%. In its sample, this clonotype was seen a few times. This rearrangement joins TRBV4-2 to TRBJ1-1; 8 bases align to TRBD1. The specimen comprised PBMCs, sampled more than 4 days after the first yellow fever vaccination. This clonotype was obtained from a man younger than 35 who received the YFV17D yellow fever vaccine. This chain's CDR3 is CASSQGAGTGNTEAFF. In DNA form, the CDR3 reads TGTGCCAGCAGCCAAGGGGCAGGGACAGGGAACACTGAAGCTTTCTTT.